Listed below are T cell receptor beta chains from one sample, sequenced in a study of blood T cell repertoires in COVID-19. Assay: immunoSEQ multiplex PCR; the TCRdb copy retains only in-frame clones and omits some. The sample shows 160,000 or so clones, roughly nine tenths of them seen only once. The sequencing sample was made of peripheral blood. Source of these receptors: a man between 60 and 70 years old with acute or convalescent COVID-19. The CDR3 runs from the conserved cysteine through the conserved F or W. A D gene is named only where the DNA matches it firmly. Expanded clones are given a class, and other clones once, few, many or no size at all.

V: TRBV29-1
J: TRBJ2-4
size: NA
D: NA
DNA: TGCAGCGTCCGAGGGGGGGCAACCAAAAACATTCAGTACTTC
CDR3: CSVRGGATKNIQYF

V: TRBV7-8
J: TRBJ2-1
size: NA
D: TRBD2
DNA: TGTGCCAGCAGCTCACGCCGACTAGCGAGAAACAATGAGCAGTTCTTC
CDR3: CASSSRRLARNNEQFF

V: TRBV19
J: TRBJ2-3
size: NA
D: NA
DNA: TGTGCCAGTAGTATAGGTCTAGCGGATACGCAGTATTTT
CDR3: CASSIGLADTQYF

V: TRBV7-3
J: TRBJ2-1
size: NA
D: NA
DNA: TGTGCCAGCAGCCCTCTTTTGATTTTAGGAGCGAATGAGCAGTTCTTC
CDR3: CASSPLLILGANEQFF

V: TRBV12-3/TRBV12-4
J: TRBJ1-1
size: NA
D: NA
DNA: TGTGCCAGCCACCAGGGGAAGTACACTGAAGCTTTCTTT
CDR3: CASHQGKYTEAFF

V: TRBV5-1
J: TRBJ1-4
size: NA
D: TRBD1
DNA: TGCGCCAGCAGCTTGGCTGGGACAGCTGATGAAAAACTGTTTTTT
CDR3: CASSLAGTADEKLFF

V: TRBV5-1
J: TRBJ1-1
size: NA
D: NA
DNA: TGCGCCAGCTCCCTTTCAGGGATGAACACTGAAGCTTTCTTT
CDR3: CASSLSGMNTEAFF

V: TRBV27
J: TRBJ2-1
size: NA
D: NA
DNA: TGTGCCAGCAGTTCGACGGATCCTAGGTATGAGCAGTTCTTC
CDR3: CASSSTDPRYEQFF

V: TRBV18
J: TRBJ2-3
size: NA
D: TRBD2
DNA: TGTGCCAGCTCACCGGGACTAAAAACAGATACGCAGTATTTT
CDR3: CASSPGLKTDTQYF

V: TRBV7-9
J: TRBJ1-4
size: NA
D: NA
DNA: TGTGCCAGCAGCCCAGGGGTAACTAATGAAAAACTGTTTTTT
CDR3: CASSPGVTNEKLFF

V: TRBV15
J: TRBJ2-2
size: NA
D: NA
DNA: TGTGCCACCAGCAGAGAGATTCTGGCCACCGGGGAGCTGTTTTTT
CDR3: CATSREILATGELFF

V: TRBV24-1
J: TRBJ2-3
size: NA
D: NA
DNA: TGTGCCACCAGTGACCCCGGGCAGGGAACAGATACGCAGTATTTT
CDR3: CATSDPGQGTDTQYF

V: TRBV19
J: TRBJ1-6
size: NA
D: NA
DNA: TGTGCCAGTAGTACCGGGACTGAGGGATTTACCCTCCACTTT
CDR3: CASSTGTEGFTLHF

V: TRBV7-2
J: TRBJ2-7
size: once
D: NA
DNA: TGTGCCAGCAGACCTGGGGGCGGCTCCTACGAGCAGTACTTC
CDR3: CASRPGGGSYEQYF